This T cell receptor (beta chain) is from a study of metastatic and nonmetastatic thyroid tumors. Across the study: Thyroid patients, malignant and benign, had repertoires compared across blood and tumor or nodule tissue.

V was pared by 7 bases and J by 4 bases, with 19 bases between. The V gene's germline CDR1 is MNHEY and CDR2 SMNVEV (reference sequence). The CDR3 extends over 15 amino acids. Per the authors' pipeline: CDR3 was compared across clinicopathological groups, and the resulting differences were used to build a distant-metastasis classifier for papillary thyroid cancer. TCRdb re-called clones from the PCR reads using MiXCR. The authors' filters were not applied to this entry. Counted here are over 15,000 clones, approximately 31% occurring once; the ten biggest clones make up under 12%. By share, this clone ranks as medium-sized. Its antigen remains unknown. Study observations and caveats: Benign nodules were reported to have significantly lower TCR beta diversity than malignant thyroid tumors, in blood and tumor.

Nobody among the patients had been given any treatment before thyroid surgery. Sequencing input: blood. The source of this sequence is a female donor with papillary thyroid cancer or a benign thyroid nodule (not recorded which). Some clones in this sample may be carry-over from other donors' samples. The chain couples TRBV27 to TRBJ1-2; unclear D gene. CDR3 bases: TGTGCCAGCACCAACTCGGGAGGGATGGGCTATGGCTACACCTTC. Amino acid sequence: CASTNSGGMGYGYTF.